The rows below give T cell receptor beta chains drawn from one sample of a study of yellow fever vaccine responses in identical twins. MiXCR was run by TCRdb on the RT-PCR reads, yielding one entry per CDR3 protein. The sample carries about 13,000 distinct CDR3 sequences, roughly 81% recorded once. Sequenced material: T cells from blood (PBMCs), unsorted or a sorted subset (not recorded which), taken before or after yellow fever vaccination (not recorded which). All receptors derive from a woman aged 18-29 years who received the yellow fever vaccine. CDR3s include the opening cysteine and the closing phenylalanine or tryptophan. D genes are given only for firm matches. A clone size is listed for some rows: how often the clone was seen (once, few, many), or a class if it is expanded.

d_gene,abundance,v_gene,j_gene,CDR3aa,CDR3nt
.,.,TRBV5-4,TRBJ1-2,CASSLNPIRGYGYTF,TGTGCCAGCAGCTTGAATCCCATTCGGGGCTATGGCTACACCTTC
TRBD2,.,TRBV28,TRBJ2-7,CASSAGTSLVWQYF,TGTGCCAGCAGCGCCGGGACTAGCCTAGTCTGGCAGTACTTC
.,.,TRBV29-1,TRBJ2-7,CSVVVVTYEQYF,TGCAGCGTTGTAGTGGTGACCTACGAGCAGTACTTC
.,.,TRBV18,TRBJ2-1,CASSPGGYEQFF,TGTGCCAGCTCACCAGGAGGCTATGAGCAGTTCTTC
TRBD2,few,TRBV11-2,TRBJ2-7,CASRQAGGQNEQYF,TGTGCCAGCAGACAAGCGGGAGGGCAAAACGAGCAGTACTTC
.,once,TRBV10-3,TRBJ2-5,CAISERTERETQYF,TGTGCCATCAGTGAGCGGACAGAAAGAGAGACCCAGTACTTC
.,.,TRBV7-3,TRBJ2-7,CASSLSPGSYDKYF,TGTGCCAGCAGCTTGTCGCCAGGGTCCTACGACAAGTACTTC
TRBD2,.,TRBV29-1,TRBJ2-5,CSVARLAVQETQYF,TGCAGCGTTGCGAGACTAGCGGTCCAAGAGACCCAGTACTTC
TRBD1,.,TRBV29-1,TRBJ2-3,CSVADRADTQYF,TGCAGCGTTGCGGACAGGGCGGATACGCAGTATTTT
.,few,TRBV29-1,TRBJ2-1,CSVLDYNEQFF,TGCAGCGTTCTGGACTACAATGAGCAGTTCTTC
.,.,TRBV7-2,TRBJ1-5,CASSLLAGDQPQHF,TGTGCCAGCAGCTTACTTGCAGGGGATCAGCCCCAGCATTTT
TRBD2,.,TRBV20-1,TRBJ2-3,CSARDAGVSDTQYF,TGCAGTGCTAGGGATGCGGGAGTCTCAGATACGCAGTATTTT
TRBD2,.,TRBV29-1,TRBJ2-3,CSVTLAGDTQYF,TGCAGCGTCACACTAGCGGGAGATACGCAGTATTTT
.,.,TRBV23-1,TRBJ2-1,CASSQQGAYNEQFF,TGCGCCAGCAGTCAACAGGGAGCGTACAATGAGCAGTTCTTC
.,.,TRBV12-3/TRBV12-4,TRBJ2-2,CASSLFGAGELFF,TGTGCCAGCAGTCTTTTTGGGGCAGGGGAGCTGTTTTTT
TRBD1,.,TRBV7-1,TRBJ1-3,CASTSHRGSGNTIYF,TGTGCCAGCACCTCACACAGGGGGTCTGGAAACACCATATATTTT
.,once,TRBV23-1,TRBJ2-7,CASRTGRDYEQYF,TGCGCCAGCAGAACCGGCCGAGACTACGAGCAGTACTTC
.,.,TRBV28,TRBJ2-7,CASGRVGPPYEQYF,TGTGCCAGCGGCAGGGTTGGACCTCCCTACGAGCAGTACTTC
TRBD1,.,TRBV18,TRBJ2-1,CASSWDSFSYNEQFF,TGTGCCAGCTCCTGGGACAGCTTCTCCTACAATGAGCAGTTCTTC
TRBD1,.,TRBV18,TRBJ2-7,CASSPLPLTGGYYEQYF,TGTGCCAGCTCACCACTACCCCTAACAGGGGGATACTACGAGCAGTACTTC
.,.,TRBV20-1,TRBJ2-1,CSARRDGSYNEQFF,TGCAGTGCTAGACGAGACGGCTCCTACAATGAGCAGTTCTTC
TRBD2,.,TRBV12-3/TRBV12-4,TRBJ2-3,CASRRLAETDTQYF,TGTGCCAGCAGACGACTAGCCGAGACAGATACGCAGTATTTT